Presented here are 17 T cell receptor beta chains from one specimen sequenced in a study of cytomegalovirus exposure and HLA in healthy donors. Vbeta (60) and Jbeta (13) primers were used in the PCR. Only in-frame clones appear in the TCRdb table, and some are missing; sequencing was by immunoSEQ multiplex PCR. The sample has fewer than 70,000 clones; approximately 70% are singletons. Sequencing was carried out using PBMCs. These receptors were obtained from a male donor in good health and CMV-seropositive.

The chain employs TRBV11-2 and TRBJ2-1; 9 positions agree with TRBD2. The CDR3 sequence is 15 residues long. Germline V gene data show CDR1 as SGHAT and CDR2 as FQNNGV. The J segment lost 10 bases and the V segment lost 5 bases, leaving 12 bases of the junction unmatched. CDR3 sequence (DNA): TGTGCCAGCAGCCCAGATCTAGCGGGGCTCGGGGAGCAGTTCTTC. This sequence encodes CASSPDLAGLGEQFF.

Only a few counts were recorded for this clone. This chain joins TRBV9 and TRBJ1-2, with D possibly being TRBD1 (6 bases). Germline V gene sequence: CDR1 SGDLS, CDR2 YYNGEE. The V and J ends lost 3 bases and 9 bases respectively, with 15 bases between them. The CDR3 consists of 13 residues. The CDR3 here is CASSERTDLCYTF. The CDR3 DNA reads TGTGCCAGCAGCGAGAGGACAGACCTATGCTACACCTTC.

The rearrangement joins TRBV7-2 to TRBJ1-3; possible D gene TRBD1, 5 bases. Per germline, CDR1 SGHTA and CDR2 FQGNSA. Trimming stripped 2 bases from V and 0 bases from J, with 8 bases between. This CDR3 region has 15 residues. The CDR3 coding sequence is TGTGCCAGCAGCTTACAGGGATACTCTGGAAACACCATATATTTT. Its translation is CASSLQGYSGNTIYF.

This chain uses TRBV7-9 with TRBJ1-1; TRBD1 might be the D (5 bases). This CDR3 comprises 15 residues. Trimming pared 3 bases from V and 2 bases from J, leaving 13 bases between. CDR1 is SEHNR, CDR2 FQNEAQ, per germline (reference sequence). The CDR3: CASSLRSGENTEAFF. Written as DNA, the CDR3 is TGTGCCAGCAGCTTGAGATCGGGGGAAAACACTGAAGCTTTCTTT. The variable domain in full, with the rest retrieved from reference TRBV7-9 and TRBJ1-1, is DTGVSQNPRHKITKRGQNVTFRCDPISEHNRLYWYRQTLGQGPEFLTYFQNEAQLEKSRLLSDRFSAERPKGSFSTLEIQRTEQGDSAMYLCASSLRSGENTEAFFGQGTRLTVV.

The chain recombines TRBV5-1 with TRBJ2-1; 14 nucleotides line up with TRBD2. The ends lost 4 bases at V and 8 bases at J; junction bases unmatched: 5. The CDR3 is 15 amino acids. CDR1 SGHRS and CDR2 YFSETQ come from the germline V gene. The CDR3 spells CASSVGLAGVYEQFF. Here the CDR3 DNA reads TGCGCCAGCAGCGTGGGACTAGCGGGAGTCTATGAGCAGTTCTTC.

The rearrangement uses TRBV5-1 and TRBJ2-1; D not resolved. Germline CDR1 is SGHRS and CDR2 is YFSETQ. With 5 bases removed from V and 7 bases from J, the gap between germline ends came to 7 bases. The CDR3 runs 11 residues. The CDR3 loop reads CASRSGNEQFF. The CDR3, as DNA: TGCGCCAGCAGGAGTGGTAATGAGCAGTTCTTC.

This chain uses TRBV4-2 with TRBJ2-7; TRBD2 matches at 7 bases. The CDR3 length is 15 residues. V lost 1 base to trimming and J lost 0 bases; unmatched junction nucleotides: 3. Germline CDR1 and CDR2: LGHNA and YNFKEQ. CDR3 coding DNA: TGTGCCAGCAGCCAAGTGAGCGGGGTCTCCTACGAGCAGTACTTC. This codes for CASSQVSGVSYEQYF.

The chain couples TRBV12-5 to TRBJ1-6; D is possibly TRBD1 (5 bases). From germline, CDR1 is LGHNT and CDR2 FRNRAP. Trimming removed 2 bases at V and 6 bases at J, with 5 bases between. This CDR3 comprises 13 residues. The CDR3 DNA reads as TGTGCTAGTGGTTTGCAGGGTAATTCACCCCTCCACTTT. Protein sequence: CASGLQGNSPLHF. The whole variable domain, remainder taken from reference TRBV12-5 and TRBJ1-6, is DARVTQTPRHKVTEMGQEVTMRCQPILGHNTVFWYRQTMMQGLELLAYFRNRAPLDDSGMPKDRFSAEMPDATLATLKIQPSEPRDSAVYFCASGLQGNSPLHFGNGTRLTVT.

V usage is TRBV15 and J usage is TRBJ2-5, with D possibly being TRBD1 (6 bases). The J call may be wrong; the DNA end is better matched by TRBJ2-7. The CDR3 spans 15 residues. The germline gives CDR1 LNHNV, CDR2 YYDKDF (reference sequence). CDR3 region: CATSSTGTLSYEQYF. For the CDR3, the DNA is TGTGCCACCAGCAGTACAGGGACCCTCTCCTACGAGCAGTACTTC.

The chain links TRBV18 to TRBJ1-2; D is uncertain. Germline V gene sequence: CDR1 KGHSH, CDR2 LQKENI. The CDR3 loop spans 14 amino acids. V lost 0 bases, J lost 2 bases, and 7 bases lay in between. CDR3 DNA sequence: TGTGCCAGCTCACCACCGTCCGGGAACTATGGCTACACCTTC. Translating gives CASSPPSGNYGYTF.

V and J are TRBV7-2 and TRBJ1-2; D is ambiguous. Deletions cut 0 bases from V and 8 bases from J, with 7 bases between. Per germline, CDR1 SGHTA and CDR2 FQGNSA. The CDR3 spans 12 residues. The CDR3 coding sequence is TGTGCCAGCAGCTTAGCTTACGAGGGCTACACCTTC. Encoded protein: CASSLAYEGYTF.

The V call is TRBV11-2, the J call TRBJ1-2; D is uncertain. CDR3 length equals 13 residues. Per germline, CDR1 SGHAT and CDR2 FQNNGV. The V gene lost 5 bases and the J gene lost 3 bases, with 10 bases spanning the gap. CDR3 loop: CASSPPGYYGYTF. The CDR3 bases are TGTGCCAGCAGCCCCCCCGGGTACTATGGCTACACCTTC.

The chain uses TRBV7-9 and TRBJ2-1; 13 nucleotides agree with TRBD2. Germline V gives CDR1 SEHNR, CDR2 FQNEAQ (reference sequence). The CDR3 has 14 amino acids. The V and J ends lost 11 bases and 9 bases, in that order; junction bases with no gene match: 10. The CDR3 coding sequence is TGTGCCGGAGGAACTAGCGGGAGGGCCACTGAGCAGTTCTTC. This gives the protein CAGGTSGRATEQFF.

The chain has TRBV5-4 and TRBJ2-5; 10 bases line up with TRBD1. With 5 bases clipped from V and 2 bases from J, the junction kept 9 bases outside the gene matches. The CDR3 contains 16 residues. Germline lookup yields CDR1 SGHNT and CDR2 YYREEE (reference sequence). CDR3 sequence (DNA): TGTGCCAGCAGGTCCGGGACAGGGGCCTTGCAAGAGACCCAGTACTTC. Its protein product is CASRSGTGALQETQYF.

V is TRBV6-1 and J is TRBJ2-4; no definite D call. The ends were cut back, 6 bases at V and 7 bases at J, with 4 bases in the middle. Germline lookup yields CDR1 MNHNS and CDR2 SASEGT. CDR3 length: 10 residues. CDR3 sequence reads: CASSYNIQYF. The CDR3 DNA is TGTGCCAGCAGCTACAACATTCAGTACTTC.

In its sample, this clone was seen a few times. CDR3 amino acids: CASSLDSSGSEQFF. CDR3 bases: TGCGCCAGCAGCTTGGACTCGAGTGGGAGCGAGCAGTTCTTC. The chain combines TRBV5-1 with TRBJ2-1; possibly TRBD2 for D (5 bases). Germline V CDR1 and CDR2: SGHRS, YFSETQ. The ends were cut back, 0 bases at V and 10 bases at J, with 14 bases in the middle. The CDR3 has 14 amino acids.

The chain carries TRBV7-9 and TRBJ1-4, with 11 bases that match TRBD1. In germline, CDR1 is SEHNR, CDR2 FQNEAQ (reference sequence). The CDR3 has 14 residues. V trimming: 3 bases; J trimming: 6 bases; junction bases outside the gene matches: 0. This chain's CDR3 is CASSLGQGDEKLFF. The CDR3 DNA is TGTGCCAGCAGCTTGGGACAGGGGGATGAAAAACTGTTTTTT.